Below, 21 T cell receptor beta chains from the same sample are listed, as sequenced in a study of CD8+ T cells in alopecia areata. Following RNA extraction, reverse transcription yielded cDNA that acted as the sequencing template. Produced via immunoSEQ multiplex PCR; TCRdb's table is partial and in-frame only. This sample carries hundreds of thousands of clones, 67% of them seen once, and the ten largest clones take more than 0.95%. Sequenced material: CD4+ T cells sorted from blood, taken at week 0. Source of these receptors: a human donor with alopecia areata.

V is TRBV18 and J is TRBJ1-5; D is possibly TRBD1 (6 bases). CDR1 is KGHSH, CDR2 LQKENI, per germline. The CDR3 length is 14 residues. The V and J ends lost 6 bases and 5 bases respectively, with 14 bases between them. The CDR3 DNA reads TGTGCCAGCTCCCCCACGGGGGCAGATCAGCCCCAGCATTTT. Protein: CASSPTGADQPQHF. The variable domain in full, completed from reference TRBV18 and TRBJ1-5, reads NAGVMQNPRHLVRRRGQEARLRCSPMKGHSHVYWYRQLPEEGLKFMVYLQKENIIDESGMPKERFSAEFPKEGPSILRIQQVVRGDSAAYFCASSPTGADQPQHFGDGTRLSIL.

The CDR3 DNA is TGTGCCAGCAGTGAGGGGACAGGGGAAAGCTCCTACGAGCAGTACTTC. Its protein product is CASSEGTGESSYEQYF. V gene TRBV25-1 combines with J gene TRBJ2-7, with TRBD1 matching 10 bases. Trimming at V came to 3 bases and at J to 0 bases, leaving 5 bases not matched to a gene. Germline-derived CDR1 and CDR2 are MGHDK and SYGVNS. The CDR3 sequence is 16 residues long.

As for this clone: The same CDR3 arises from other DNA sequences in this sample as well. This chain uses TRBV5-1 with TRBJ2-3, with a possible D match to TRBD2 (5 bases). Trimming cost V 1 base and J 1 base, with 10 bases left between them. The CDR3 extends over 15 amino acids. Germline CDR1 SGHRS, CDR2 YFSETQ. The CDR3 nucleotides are TGCGCCAGCAGCTTGCGAGGGTTGGGCACAGATACGCAGTATTTT. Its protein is CASSLRGLGTDTQYF.

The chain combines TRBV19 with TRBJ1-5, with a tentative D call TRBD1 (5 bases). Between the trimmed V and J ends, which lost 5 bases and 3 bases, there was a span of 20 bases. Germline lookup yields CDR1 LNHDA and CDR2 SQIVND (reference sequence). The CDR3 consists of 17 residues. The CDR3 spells CASSPGKGRIDNQPQHF. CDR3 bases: TGTGCCAGTAGTCCGGGAAAGGGGAGGATCGACAATCAGCCCCAGCATTTT.

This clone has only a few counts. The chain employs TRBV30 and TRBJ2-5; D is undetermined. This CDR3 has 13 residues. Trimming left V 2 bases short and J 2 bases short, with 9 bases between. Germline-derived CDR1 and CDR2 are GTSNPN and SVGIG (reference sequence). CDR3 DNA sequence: TGTGCCTGGAGTCCCGCCTTTCAAGAGACCCAGTACTTC. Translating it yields CAWSPAFQETQYF.

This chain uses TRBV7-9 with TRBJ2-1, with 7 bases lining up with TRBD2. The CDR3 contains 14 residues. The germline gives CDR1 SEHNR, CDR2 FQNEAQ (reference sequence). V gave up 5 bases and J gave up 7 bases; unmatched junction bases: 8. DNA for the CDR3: TGTGCCAGCAGCCGAGCGGGGATTCGGAATGAGCAGTTCTTC. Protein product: CASSRAGIRNEQFF.

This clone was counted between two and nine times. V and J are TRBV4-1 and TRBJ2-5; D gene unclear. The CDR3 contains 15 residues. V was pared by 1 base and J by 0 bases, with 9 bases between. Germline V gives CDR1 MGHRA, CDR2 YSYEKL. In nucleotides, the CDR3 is TGCGCCAGCAGCCAAGGGGCCGCGGACCAAGAGACCCAGTACTTC. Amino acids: CASSQGAADQETQYF.

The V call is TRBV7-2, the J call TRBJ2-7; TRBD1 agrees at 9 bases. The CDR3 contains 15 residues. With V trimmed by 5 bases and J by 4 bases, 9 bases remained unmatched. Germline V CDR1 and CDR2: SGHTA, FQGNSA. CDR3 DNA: TGTGCCAGCAGCCCTGTGGGGACAGGGTCATACGAGCAGTACTTC. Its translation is CASSPVGTGSYEQYF.

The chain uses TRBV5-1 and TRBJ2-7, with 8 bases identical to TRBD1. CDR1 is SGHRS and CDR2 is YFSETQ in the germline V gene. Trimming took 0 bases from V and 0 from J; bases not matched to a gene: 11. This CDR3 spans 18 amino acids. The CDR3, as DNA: TGCGCCAGCAGCTTGGGGCAGACAACAGGGGGACGCTCCTACGAGCAGTACTTC. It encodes CASSLGQTTGGRSYEQYF.

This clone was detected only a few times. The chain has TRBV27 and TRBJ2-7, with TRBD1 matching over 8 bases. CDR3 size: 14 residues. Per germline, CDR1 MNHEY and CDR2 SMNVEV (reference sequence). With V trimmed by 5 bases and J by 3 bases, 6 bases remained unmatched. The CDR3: CASSQRTGYYEQYF. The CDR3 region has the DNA TGTGCCAGCAGTCAAAGGACAGGGTACTACGAGCAGTACTTC.

The CDR3 DNA reads as TGCAGCGTTAAGTTCCAGCGGGCGGCCGGGGAGCTGTTTTTT. Its protein product is CSVKFQRAAGELFF. V gene TRBV29-1 combines with J gene TRBJ2-2; D is perhaps TRBD2 (6 bases). There are 14 residues in the CDR3. Trimming cost V 5 bases and J 6 bases, with 16 bases left between them. Per germline, CDR1 SQVTM and CDR2 ANQGSEA.

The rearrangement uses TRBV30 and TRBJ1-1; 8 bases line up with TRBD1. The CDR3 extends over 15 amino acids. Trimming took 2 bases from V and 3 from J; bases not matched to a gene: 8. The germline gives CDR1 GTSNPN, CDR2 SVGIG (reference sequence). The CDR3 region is CAWSPLRGQDTEAFF. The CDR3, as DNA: TGTGCCTGGAGTCCACTCAGGGGGCAGGACACTGAAGCTTTCTTT.

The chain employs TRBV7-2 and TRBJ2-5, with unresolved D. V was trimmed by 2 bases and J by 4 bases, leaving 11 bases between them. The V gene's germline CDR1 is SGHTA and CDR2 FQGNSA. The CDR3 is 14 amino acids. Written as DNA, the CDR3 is TGTGCCAGCAGCTTATCCCCCATGGGAGAGACCCAGTACTTC. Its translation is CASSLSPMGETQYF.

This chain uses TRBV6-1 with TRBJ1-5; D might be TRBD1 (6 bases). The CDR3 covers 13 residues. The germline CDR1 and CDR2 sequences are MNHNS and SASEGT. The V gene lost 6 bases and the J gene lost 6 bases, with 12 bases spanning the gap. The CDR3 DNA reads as TGTGCCAGCAGAGAACAGGGAGGTCAGCCCCAGCATTTT. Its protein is CASREQGGQPQHF.

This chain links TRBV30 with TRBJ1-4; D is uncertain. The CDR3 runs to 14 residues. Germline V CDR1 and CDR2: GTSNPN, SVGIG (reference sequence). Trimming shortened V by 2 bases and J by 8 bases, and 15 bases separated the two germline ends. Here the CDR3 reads CAWSHGGVGEKLFF. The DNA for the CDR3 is TGTGCCTGGAGTCACGGCGGGGTAGGAGAAAAACTGTTTTTT.

The CDR3 bases are TGTGCCAGCAGTTACGGGACAGCGGTGAACACTGAAGCTTTCTTT. Translation: CASSYGTAVNTEAFF. The V and J genes are TRBV6-6 and TRBJ1-1; TRBD1 agrees at 7 bases. The length of the CDR3 is 15 residues. Germline V gives CDR1 MNHNY, CDR2 SVGAGI (reference sequence). V was clipped by 2 bases and J by 0 bases; unmatched bases: 3.

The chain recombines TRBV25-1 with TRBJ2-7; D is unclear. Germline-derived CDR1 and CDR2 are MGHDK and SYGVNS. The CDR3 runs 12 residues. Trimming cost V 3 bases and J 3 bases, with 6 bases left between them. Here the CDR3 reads CASSDMLYEQYF. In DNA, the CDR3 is TGTGCCAGCAGTGACATGCTCTACGAGCAGTACTTC.

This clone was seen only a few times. The CDR3 bases are TGCGCCAGCAGCCGGGCAGCTGATAATTCACCCCTCCACTTT. Protein product: CASSRAADNSPLHF. The rearrangement uses TRBV4-1 and TRBJ1-6; D call uncertain. CDR3 size: 14 residues. The V end was cut by 4 bases, the J end by 5 bases, with 9 bases between. Germline values: CDR1 MGHRA, CDR2 YSYEKL.

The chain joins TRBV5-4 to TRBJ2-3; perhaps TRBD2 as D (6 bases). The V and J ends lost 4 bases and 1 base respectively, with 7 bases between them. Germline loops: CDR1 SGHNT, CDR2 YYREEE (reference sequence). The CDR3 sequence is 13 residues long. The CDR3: CASSPSGTDTQYF. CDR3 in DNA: TGTGCCAGCAGCCCTAGCGGCACAGATACGCAGTATTTT.

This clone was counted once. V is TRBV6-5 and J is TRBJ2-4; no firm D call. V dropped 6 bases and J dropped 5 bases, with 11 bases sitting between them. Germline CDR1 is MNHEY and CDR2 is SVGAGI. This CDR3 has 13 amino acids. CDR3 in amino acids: CASSRGPQNIQYF. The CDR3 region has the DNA TGTGCCAGCAGCCGTGGACCGCAAAACATTCAGTACTTC.

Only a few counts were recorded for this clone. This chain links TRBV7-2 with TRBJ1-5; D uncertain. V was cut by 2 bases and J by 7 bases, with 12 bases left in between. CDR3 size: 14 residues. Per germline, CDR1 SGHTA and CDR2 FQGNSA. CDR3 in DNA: TGTGCCAGCAGCTTACGAAAGGGAGTGCAGCCCCAGCATTTT. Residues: CASSLRKGVQPQHF.